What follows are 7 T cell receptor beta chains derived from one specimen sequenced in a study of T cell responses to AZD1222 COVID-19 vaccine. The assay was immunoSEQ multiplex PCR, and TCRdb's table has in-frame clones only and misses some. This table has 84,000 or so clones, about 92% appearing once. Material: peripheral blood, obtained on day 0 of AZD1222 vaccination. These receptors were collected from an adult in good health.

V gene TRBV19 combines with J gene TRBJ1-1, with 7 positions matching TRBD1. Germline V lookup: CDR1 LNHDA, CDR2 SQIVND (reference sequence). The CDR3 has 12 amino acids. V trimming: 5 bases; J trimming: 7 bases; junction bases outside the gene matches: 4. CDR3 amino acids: CASSLRTGEAFF. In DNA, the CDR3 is TGTGCCAGTAGTCTAAGGACAGGTGAAGCTTTCTTT.

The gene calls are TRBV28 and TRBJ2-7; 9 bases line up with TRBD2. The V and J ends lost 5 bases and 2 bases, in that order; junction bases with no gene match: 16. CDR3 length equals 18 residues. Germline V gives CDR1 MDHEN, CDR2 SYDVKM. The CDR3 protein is CASSLPTLGVAGAYEQYF. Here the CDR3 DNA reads TGTGCCAGCAGTCTCCCTACCCTCGGGGTAGCGGGAGCCTACGAGCAGTACTTC.

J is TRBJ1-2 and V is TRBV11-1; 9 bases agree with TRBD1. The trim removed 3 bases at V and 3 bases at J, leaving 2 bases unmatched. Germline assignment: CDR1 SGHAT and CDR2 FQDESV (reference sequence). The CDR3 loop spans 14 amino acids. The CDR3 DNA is TGTGCCAGCAGCTTTGGGGACAGGGACTATGGCTACACCTTC. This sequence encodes CASSFGDRDYGYTF.

The CDR3 coding sequence is TGTGCCAGCAGATCACAGGGAGGGACTAATGAAAAACTGTTTTTT. Protein sequence: CASRSQGGTNEKLFF. The genes are TRBV6-5 and TRBJ1-4, with D possibly being TRBD1 (6 bases). Trimming left V 6 bases short and J 2 bases short, with 13 bases between. The germline gives CDR1 MNHEY, CDR2 SVGAGI. The CDR3 sequence is 15 residues long.

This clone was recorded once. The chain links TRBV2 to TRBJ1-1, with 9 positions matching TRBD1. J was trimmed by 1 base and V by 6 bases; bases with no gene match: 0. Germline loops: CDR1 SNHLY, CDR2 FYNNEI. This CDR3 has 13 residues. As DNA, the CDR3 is TGTGCCAGCAGGGGACAGGGGAACACTGAAGCTTTCTTT. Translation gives CASRGQGNTEAFF.

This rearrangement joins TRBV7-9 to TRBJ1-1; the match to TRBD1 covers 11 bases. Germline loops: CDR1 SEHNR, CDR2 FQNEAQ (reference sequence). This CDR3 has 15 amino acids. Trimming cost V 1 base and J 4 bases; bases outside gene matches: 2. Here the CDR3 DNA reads TGTGCCAGCAGCTTAGTCGGGACAGGGGGCACTGAAGCTTTCTTT. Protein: CASSLVGTGGTEAFF. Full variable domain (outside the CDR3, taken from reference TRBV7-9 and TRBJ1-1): DTGVSQNPRHKITKRGQNVTFRCDPISEHNRLYWYRQTLGQGPEFLTYFQNEAQLEKSRLLSDRFSAERPKGSFSTLEIQRTEQGDSAMYLCASSLVGTGGTEAFFGQGTRLTVV.

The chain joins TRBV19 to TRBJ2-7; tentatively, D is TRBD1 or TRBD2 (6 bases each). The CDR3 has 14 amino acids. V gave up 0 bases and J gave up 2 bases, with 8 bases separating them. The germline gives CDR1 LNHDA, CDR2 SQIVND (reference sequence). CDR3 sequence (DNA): TGTGCCAGTAGTATAGATCGGGGGCCCTACGAGCAGTACTTC. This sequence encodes CASSIDRGPYEQYF.